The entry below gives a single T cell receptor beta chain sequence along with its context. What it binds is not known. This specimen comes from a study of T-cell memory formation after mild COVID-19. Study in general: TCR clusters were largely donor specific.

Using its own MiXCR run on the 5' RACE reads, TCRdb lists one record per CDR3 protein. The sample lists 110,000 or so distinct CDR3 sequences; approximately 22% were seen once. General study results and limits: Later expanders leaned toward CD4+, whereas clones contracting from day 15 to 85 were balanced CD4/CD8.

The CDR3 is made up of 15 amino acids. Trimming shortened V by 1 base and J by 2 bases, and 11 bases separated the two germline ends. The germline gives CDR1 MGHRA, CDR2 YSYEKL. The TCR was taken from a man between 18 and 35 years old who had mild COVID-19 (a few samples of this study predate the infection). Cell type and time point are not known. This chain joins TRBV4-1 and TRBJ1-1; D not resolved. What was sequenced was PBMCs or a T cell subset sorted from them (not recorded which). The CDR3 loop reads CASSQVWAGNTEAFF. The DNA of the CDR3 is TGCGCCAGCAGCCAAGTTTGGGCGGGAAACACTGAAGCTTTCTTT.